Following are 12 T cell receptor beta chains from one sample sequenced in a study of shared clonotypes between healthy human individuals. Produced via immunoSEQ multiplex PCR; TCRdb's table is partial and in-frame only. This sample carries about 1.1 million clones, 60% to 80% of them seen once, and the ten largest clones take about 0.94%. The sample taken for sequencing was memory CD4+ T cells from PBMCs. The subset is: CD45RA-negative fraction. The receptor set was obtained from a man between 18 and 35 years old in good health. Some clones in this sample may be carry-over from other donors' samples.

This clone was observed a handful of times. The chain employs TRBV6-1 and TRBJ1-2; 8 nucleotides align to TRBD1. CDR1 is MNHNS and CDR2 is SASEGT in the germline V gene. This CDR3 spans 13 amino acids. V lost 4 bases to trimming and J lost 7 bases; unmatched junction nucleotides: 5. The CDR3 here is CASSAQGALGYTF. For the CDR3, the DNA is TGTGCCAGCAGTGCCCAGGGGGCGCTTGGCTACACCTTC.

In this sample, this clone turned up once. The J gene is TRBJ2-2, the V gene TRBV2; TRBD2 agrees at 7 bases. CDR3 length: 15 residues. V was pared by 5 bases and J by 1 base, with 4 bases of the junction left unmatched. CDR1 and CDR2 (germline): SNHLY, FYNNEI. The CDR3 sequence is CASSSSGGNTGELFF. In DNA form, the CDR3 reads TGTGCCAGCAGTTCTAGCGGAGGGAACACCGGGGAGCTGTTTTTT.

The chain combines TRBV7-3 with TRBJ2-2, with D perhaps TRBD2 (5 bases). Germline values: CDR1 SGHTA, CDR2 FQGTGA. The CDR3 has 15 residues. With 5 bases removed from V and 0 bases from J, the gap between germline ends came to 10 bases. The CDR3 nucleotides are TGTGCCAGCAGCGCAAGCGGACCGAACACCGGGGAGCTGTTTTTT. Its protein product is CASSASGPNTGELFF.

In its sample, this clone was seen many times. The chain links TRBV5-5 to TRBJ1-2, with 7 bases fitting TRBD1. The ends lost 4 bases at V and 1 base at J; junction bases unmatched: 7. The CDR3 length is 15 residues. Looked up from germline, CDR1 is SGHKS and CDR2 is YYEKEE (reference sequence). CDR3 loop: CASSLQGRFNYGYTF. The CDR3 nucleotides are TGTGCCAGCAGCCTACAGGGGAGGTTTAACTATGGCTACACCTTC.

The J gene is TRBJ1-1, the V gene TRBV7-9; TRBD1 agrees at 8 bases. Per germline, CDR1 SEHNR and CDR2 FQNEAQ (reference sequence). This CDR3 is built from 14 residues. J gave up 4 bases and V 3 bases, and 4 bases lay outside the gene matches. CDR3 sequence (DNA): TGTGCCAGCAGCTTCCCCGGACAGGGCACTGAAGCTTTCTTT. It specifies CASSFPGQGTEAFF.

The chain is built from TRBV5-4 and TRBJ2-2; D is undetermined. This CDR3 is built from 16 residues. Germline values: CDR1 SGHNT, CDR2 YYREEE (reference sequence). V gave up 0 bases and J gave up 6 bases, with 15 bases separating them. CDR3 sequence reads: CASSLGVRRVAGELFF. The CDR3 bases are TGTGCCAGCAGCTTGGGGGTACGCCGGGTGGCCGGGGAGCTGTTTTTT.

J is TRBJ2-7 and V is TRBV5-1; D possibly corresponds to TRBD2 (5 bases). The CDR3 extends over 12 amino acids. Per germline, CDR1 SGHRS and CDR2 YFSETQ. Trimming removed 5 bases from V and 3 bases from J, with 9 bases in between. The CDR3 sequence is CASREGSYEQYF. DNA of the CDR3: TGCGCCAGCAGAGAGGGAAGCTACGAGCAGTACTTC.

With regard to this clone: The same CDR3 arises from other DNA sequences in this sample as well. The J gene is TRBJ2-7, the V gene TRBV28; possibly TRBD2 for D (7 bases). Trimming removed 4 bases from V and 4 bases from J, with 14 bases in between. Germline assignment: CDR1 MDHEN and CDR2 SYDVKM. CDR3 length equals 14 residues. The CDR3 DNA reads TGTGCCAGCAGTTCATCGGGGGGCCTATACGAGCAGTACTTC. It codes for CASSSSGGLYEQYF.

V gene TRBV6-1 combines with J gene TRBJ1-5; TRBD1 aligns across 8 bases. V was pared by 0 bases and J by 7 bases, with 5 bases of the junction left unmatched. CDR3 size: 15 residues. Looked up from germline, CDR1 is MNHNS and CDR2 is SASEGT. The CDR3, as DNA: TGTGCCAGCAGTGAAGCGACAGGGGAAAAGCAGCCCCAGCATTTT. Residues: CASSEATGEKQPQHF.

The rearrangement joins TRBV11-2 to TRBJ1-5; D is unresolved. The CDR3 extends over 14 amino acids. The germline V gene encodes CDR1 SGHAT and CDR2 FQNNGV. Between the trimmed V and J ends, which lost 1 base and 3 bases, there was a span of 7 bases. Written as DNA, the CDR3 is TGTGCCAGCAGCTTAGGTCCCCACAATCAGCCCCAGCATTTT. It translates to CASSLGPHNQPQHF.

The chain joins TRBV29-1 to TRBJ2-1, with D possibly being TRBD2 (5 bases). The germline V and J ends were trimmed by 2 bases and 3 bases, with 11 bases remaining between them. Germline loops: CDR1 SQVTM, CDR2 ANQGSEA. CDR3 length: 14 residues. The chain's CDR3 is CSVEPAANYNEQFF. The DNA for the CDR3 is TGCAGCGTTGAACCAGCGGCAAACTACAATGAGCAGTTCTTC.

On this clone: The sample carries other DNA sequences with the same CDR3. The chain combines TRBV2 with TRBJ1-1; maybe TRBD1 (6 bases). Germline-derived CDR1 and CDR2 are SNHLY and FYNNEI. The length of the CDR3 is 12 residues. Trimming took 7 bases from V and 1 from J, leaving 7 bases between them. In DNA form, the CDR3 reads TGTGCCAGCAACAGGGCGAACACTGAAGCTTTCTTT. Encoded protein: CASNRANTEAFF.